The T cell receptor (beta chain) under discussion was sequenced for a study of blood T cell repertoires in COVID-19. This table comes from immunoSEQ multiplex PCR, and its TCRdb copy is limited to in-frame clones, with some not included. This sample carries some 180,000 clones, 70% to 90% of them seen once, and the ten largest clones take roughly 6%. Germline V gene sequence: CDR1 MGHRA, CDR2 YSYEKL. CDR3 length: 14 residues. Between the trimmed V and J ends, which lost 1 base and 5 bases, there was a span of 11 bases. This clone was seen only once. The J gene is TRBJ1-1, the V gene TRBV4-1; no clear D gene. The clonotype was recovered from a man aged 40-55 years with active or convalescent COVID-19. The sequenced sample was peripheral blood. CDR3 bases: TGCGCCAGCAGCCAAGGCAGGTGGGAGACTGAAGCTTTCTTT. Translating it yields CASSQGRWETEAFF.